These T cell receptor beta chains were read from a single sample in a study of T cell responses to AZD1222 COVID-19 vaccine. TCRdb's copy holds only in-frame clones and misses some; the assay was immunoSEQ multiplex PCR. This table has around 120,000 clones, more than 85% appearing once. The sequenced sample was peripheral blood, obtained on day 0 of AZD1222 vaccination. The receptors shown here come from an adult in good health. Both conserved end residues are part of each CDR3. A D gene is named only where the DNA matches it firmly. Rows may omit the clone size; those that give it use once, few, many or a size class.

clone_size j_call d_call v_call cdr3_aa cdr3_nt
NA TRBJ1-3 NA TRBV5-6 CASSLEGLSGNTIYF TGTGCCAGCAGCTTGGAGGGTCTCTCTGGAAACACCATATATTTT
NA TRBJ2-3 NA TRBV7-3 CASSGVSDTQYF TGTGCCAGCAGCGGGGTTTCAGATACGCAGTATTTT
once TRBJ2-7 NA TRBV30 CAWSGGQGGLYEQYF TGTGCCTGGAGTGGCGGGCAGGGGGGTCTCTACGAGCAGTACTTC
NA TRBJ1-1 NA TRBV6-5 CASPRGTIGTEAFF TGTGCCAGTCCGAGGGGGACAATTGGCACTGAAGCTTTCTTT
few TRBJ1-3 TRBD1 TRBV7-2 CASSLGGQGITGNTIYF TGTGCCAGCAGCTTAGGGGGACAGGGGATAACTGGAAACACCATATATTTT
NA TRBJ2-7 TRBD2 TRBV28 CASKGTSGSYEQYF TGTGCCAGCAAAGGCACTAGCGGGAGCTACGAGCAGTACTTC
NA TRBJ2-7 NA TRBV15 CATSRGLVTGEQYF TGTGCCACCAGCAGAGGGCTAGTAACGGGTGAGCAGTACTTC
NA TRBJ1-1 TRBD1 TRBV28 CASSGTANTEAFF TGTGCCAGCAGCGGGACAGCGAACACTGAAGCTTTCTTT
NA TRBJ2-2 NA TRBV9 CASSADTSYTGELFF TGTGCCAGCAGCGCAGATACTAGCTACACCGGGGAGCTGTTTTTT
NA TRBJ2-3 NA TRBV7-2 CASSLNGGQNTDTQYF TGTGCCAGCAGCTTAAACGGGGGACAGAACACAGATACGCAGTATTTT
NA TRBJ1-2 NA TRBV3-1/TRBV3-2 CASSQADRNYGYTF TGTGCCAGCAGCCAAGCCGACAGAAACTATGGCTACACCTTC
NA TRBJ2-2 NA TRBV7-9 CASSPLPGLGGELFF TGTGCCAGCAGCCCACTCCCAGGGTTAGGTGGGGAGCTGTTTTTT
NA TRBJ1-2 NA TRBV9 CASSVSSYGYTF TGTGCCAGCAGCGTATCCTCCTATGGCTACACCTTC
once TRBJ1-2 NA TRBV9 CASSVVSPQRDYGYTF TGTGCCAGCAGCGTAGTGTCTCCTCAAAGGGACTATGGCTACACCTTC
NA TRBJ2-1 TRBD2 TRBV28 CASTLGGSGNNEQFF TGTGCCAGCACCCTTGGGGGTAGCGGGAACAATGAGCAGTTCTTC
NA TRBJ1-6 NA TRBV3-1/TRBV3-2 CASSQGALSYNSPLHF TGTGCCAGCAGCCAAGGCGCCCTCTCCTATAATTCACCCCTCCACTTT
NA TRBJ1-2 NA TRBV5-1 CASSWAGAAQHSGYTF TGCGCCAGCAGCTGGGCTGGGGCAGCTCAGCACTCTGGCTACACCTTC
NA TRBJ2-5 TRBD1 TRBV30 CASRQGETQYF TGTGCCTCCCGACAGGGAGAGACCCAGTACTTC
NA TRBJ1-2 TRBD1 TRBV29-1 CSVGPDRGRYTF TGCAGCGTTGGTCCGGACAGGGGTCGCTACACCTTC
NA TRBJ2-7 TRBD1 TRBV7-2 CASSERTGPYEQYF TGTGCCAGCAGCGAGCGGACAGGGCCCTACGAGCAGTACTTC
NA TRBJ1-1 TRBD1 TRBV19 CASIGTGVSTEAFF TGTGCCAGTATTGGGACAGGGGTATCAACTGAAGCTTTCTTT
once TRBJ1-2 TRBD1 TRBV28 CASSLYRGHGYTF TGTGCCAGCAGCCTGTACAGGGGGCATGGCTACACCTTC
NA TRBJ1-1 NA TRBV5-1 CASSPREGGNTEAFF TGCGCCAGCAGTCCCCGGGAAGGGGGGAACACTGAAGCTTTCTTT
NA TRBJ2-2 NA TRBV30 CAWSVQGEDTGELFF TGTGCCTGGAGTGTTCAGGGGGAGGACACCGGGGAGCTGTTTTTT
few TRBJ2-7 NA TRBV29-1 CSVEGTPSGAYEQYF TGCAGCGTTGAGGGGACACCGTCCGGGGCCTACGAGCAGTACTTC
NA TRBJ2-7 NA TRBV10-3 CAIGDEFSYEQYF TGTGCCATCGGAGATGAGTTCTCCTACGAGCAGTACTTC
once TRBJ1-2 TRBD1 TRBV6-4 CASSESQGSGYGYTF TGTGCCAGCAGTGAATCACAGGGGAGCGGCTATGGCTACACCTTC
few TRBJ1-1 TRBD1 TRBV19 CASSTPGTGETEAFF TGTGCCAGTAGTACTCCCGGGACAGGGGAGACTGAAGCTTTCTTT
NA TRBJ1-2 NA TRBV4-3 CASSQFRGGTYGYTF TGCGCCAGCAGCCAGTTCAGGGGAGGAACATATGGCTACACCTTC
NA TRBJ2-1 NA TRBV11-3 CASSLAEGGEQFF TGTGCCAGCAGCTTAGCAGAGGGGGGTGAGCAGTTCTTC
NA TRBJ1-5 NA TRBV23-1 CASTLGTGSNQPQHF TGCGCCAGCACCCTAGGGACGGGCAGCAATCAGCCCCAGCATTTT
NA TRBJ1-2 NA TRBV27 CASRGGNYGYTF TGTGCCAGCAGAGGGGGGAACTATGGCTACACCTTC
NA TRBJ2-3 NA TRBV6-5 CASSPDVWADTQYF TGTGCCAGCAGCCCCGACGTTTGGGCAGATACGCAGTATTTT
NA TRBJ1-1 TRBD1 TRBV30 CAWAGTGFTEAFF TGTGCCTGGGCCGGGACAGGGTTTACTGAAGCTTTCTTT
NA TRBJ1-4 TRBD1 TRBV28 CASSSQGADGEKLFF TGTGCCAGCAGTTCACAGGGGGCCGATGGTGAAAAACTGTTTTTT
NA TRBJ2-1 TRBD2 TRBV11-3 CASSLGLALSSYNEQFF TGTGCCAGCAGCTTGGGACTAGCGTTGAGCTCCTACAATGAGCAGTTCTTC
NA TRBJ1-5 TRBD1 TRBV7-2 CASSLGQASNQPQHF TGTGCCAGCAGCTTGGGACAGGCTAGCAATCAGCCCCAGCATTTT
NA TRBJ2-7 NA TRBV2 CASSEAPGQYF TGTGCCAGCAGTGAAGCGCCGGGGCAGTACTTC
NA TRBJ1-2 NA TRBV11-1 CASSFGGYDGYTF TGTGCCAGCAGCTTCGGTGGGTACGATGGCTACACCTTC
NA TRBJ2-7 NA TRBV13 CASSSLRSEQYF TGTGCCAGCAGCTCCCTCAGGTCTGAGCAGTACTTC
NA TRBJ2-1 NA TRBV7-3 CASSRDADEQFF TGTGCCAGCAGCCGCGACGCGGATGAGCAGTTCTTC
NA TRBJ1-1 NA TRBV11-2 CASSYMGTEAFF TGTGCCAGCAGCTACATGGGGACTGAAGCTTTCTTT
NA TRBJ1-2 NA TRBV27 CASSLSIGYGYTF TGTGCCAGCAGTTTATCGATTGGGTATGGCTACACCTTC
NA TRBJ2-5 NA TRBV7-9 CASSLIGAGVIETQYF TGTGCCAGCAGCTTAATCGGGGCAGGGGTGATCGAGACCCAGTACTTC
once TRBJ1-2 NA TRBV30 CAWSPGDAGGYTF TGTGCCTGGTCCCCCGGGGATGCAGGGGGCTACACCTTC